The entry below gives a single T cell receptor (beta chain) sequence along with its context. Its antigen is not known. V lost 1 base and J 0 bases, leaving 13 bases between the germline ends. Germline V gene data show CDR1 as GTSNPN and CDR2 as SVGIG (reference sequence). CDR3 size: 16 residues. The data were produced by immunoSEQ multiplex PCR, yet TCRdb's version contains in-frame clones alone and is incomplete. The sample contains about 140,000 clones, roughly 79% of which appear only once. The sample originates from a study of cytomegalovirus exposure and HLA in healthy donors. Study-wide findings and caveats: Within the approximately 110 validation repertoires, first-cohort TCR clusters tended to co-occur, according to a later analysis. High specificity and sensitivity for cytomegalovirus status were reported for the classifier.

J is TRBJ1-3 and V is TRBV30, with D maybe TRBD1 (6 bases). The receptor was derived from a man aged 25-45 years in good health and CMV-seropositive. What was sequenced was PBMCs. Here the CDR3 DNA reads TGTGCCTGGAGTGACAATACAGGGATCTCTGGAAACACCATATATTTT. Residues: CAWSDNTGISGNTIYF.